This T cell receptor beta chain was captured by sequencing in a study of blood T cell repertoires in COVID-19. Study-wide background: Acute and convalescent COVID-19 samples came from the United States, Italy and Spain. The analysed material was cDNA or gDNA that came from T cells, B-cell-depleted T cells, or PBMCs.

As originally analysed: By means of reference gene primer amplification, nucleated cell counts were estimated. The method was immunoSEQ multiplex PCR; TCRdb's version includes in-frame clones alone and lacks a portion of them. That table is the source of V, J and clone size, and D and trimming were worked out from the DNA. Here the sample spans 65,000 to 90,000 clones, about 82% being singletons. The J segment lost 3 bases and the V segment lost 4 bases, leaving 8 bases of the junction unmatched. CDR3 size: 15 residues. CDR1 SGHNT and CDR2 YYREEE come from the germline V gene (reference sequence). The source of this sequence is a middle-aged man with active COVID-19. Sequencing was done on a sample of peripheral blood. The chain uses TRBV5-4 and TRBJ1-2; 8 nucleotides agree with TRBD1. The CDR3 sequence is CASSTGLQGDYGYTF. In DNA form, the CDR3 reads TGTGCCAGCAGCACCGGTCTACAGGGGGACTATGGCTACACCTTC. Complete variable domain (other parts from reference TRBV5-4 and TRBJ1-2): ETGVTQSPTHLIKTRGQQVTLRCSSQSGHNTVSWYQQALGQGPQFIFQYYREEENGRGNFPPRFSGLQFPNYSSELNVNALELDDSALYLCASSTGLQGDYGYTFGSGTRLTVV.